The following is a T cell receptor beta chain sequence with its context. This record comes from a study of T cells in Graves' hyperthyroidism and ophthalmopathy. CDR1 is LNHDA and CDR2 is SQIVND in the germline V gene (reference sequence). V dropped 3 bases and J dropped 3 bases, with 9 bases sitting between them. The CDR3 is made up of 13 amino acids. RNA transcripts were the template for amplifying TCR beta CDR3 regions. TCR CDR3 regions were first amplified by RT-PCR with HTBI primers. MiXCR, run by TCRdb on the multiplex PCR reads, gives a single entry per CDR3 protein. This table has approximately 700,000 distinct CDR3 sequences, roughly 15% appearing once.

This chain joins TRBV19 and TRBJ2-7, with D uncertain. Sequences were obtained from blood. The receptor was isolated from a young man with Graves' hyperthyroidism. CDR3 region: CASSITAHYEQYF. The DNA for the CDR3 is TGTGCCAGTAGTATCACGGCCCACTACGAGCAGTACTTC.